What follows are 16 T cell receptor beta chains derived from one specimen sequenced in a study of cytomegalovirus exposure and HLA in healthy donors. 60 Vbeta and 13 Jbeta primers were used in PCR. The method was immunoSEQ multiplex PCR; TCRdb's version includes in-frame clones alone and lacks a portion of them. The sample carries around 63,000 clones, roughly 73% recorded once. Sequences were obtained from PBMCs. The receptors derive from a man aged 35-49 years in good health and CMV-seronegative.

The chain has TRBV10-2 and TRBJ2-1; 13 positions agree with TRBD2. The CDR3 length is 15 residues. V trimming: 5 bases; J trimming: 4 bases; junction bases outside the gene matches: 2. Germline loops: CDR1 WSHSY, CDR2 SAAADI. The CDR3 here is CASSRLAGGYNEQFF. The CDR3 DNA follows: TGCGCCAGCAGTCGACTAGCGGGAGGATACAATGAGCAGTTCTTC.

The rearrangement joins TRBV4-2 to TRBJ2-4; D might be TRBD1 (6 bases). V gave up 4 bases and J gave up 0 bases, with 13 bases separating them. Germline V CDR1 and CDR2: LGHNA, YNFKEQ. The CDR3 has 16 amino acids. Here the CDR3 reads CASSPRQALAKNIQYF. CDR3 nucleotide sequence: TGTGCCAGCAGCCCGAGACAGGCCCTAGCCAAAAACATTCAGTACTTC.

The chain has TRBV10-2 and TRBJ2-1; TRBD2 agrees at 7 bases. This CDR3 comprises 13 residues. Germline loops: CDR1 WSHSY, CDR2 SAAADI. The J segment lost 7 bases and the V segment lost 7 bases, leaving 7 bases of the junction unmatched. The CDR3, as DNA: TGCGCCAGCATTTCCGGGGGGTTGAATGAGCAGTTCTTC. Translating it yields CASISGGLNEQFF.

This clone was detected only a few times. V and J are TRBV2 and TRBJ1-2; TRBD1 matches at 7 bases. The CDR3 covers 14 residues. J was trimmed by 4 bases and V by 5 bases; bases with no gene match: 7. Germline V gene data show CDR1 as SNHLY and CDR2 as FYNNEI. CDR3 sequence: CASSSQGTSYGYTF. CDR3 bases: TGTGCCAGCAGTTCACAGGGGACTAGCTATGGCTACACCTTC.

This chain uses TRBV11-3 with TRBJ1-6; no clear D. Germline V lookup: CDR1 SGHNT, CDR2 YENEEA. There are 13 residues in the CDR3. Trimming removed 2 bases from V and 5 bases from J, with 4 bases in between. CDR3 amino acids: CASSLTNNSPLHF. The CDR3 DNA reads TGTGCCAGCAGCTTAACAAATAATTCACCCCTCCACTTT.

This chain links TRBV11-2 with TRBJ2-5, with 13 positions matching TRBD2. This CDR3 has 15 amino acids. The germline CDR1 and CDR2 sequences are SGHAT and FQNNGV. V shed 6 bases, J shed 2 bases, and the junction held 3 bases outside the gene matches. For the CDR3, the DNA is TGTGCCAGCAGTGAACTAGCGGGGGGGCAAGAGACCCAGTACTTC. Translated, it gives CASSELAGGQETQYF.

The CDR3 region has the DNA TGTGCCAGCAGTACCAGGGACAGGGGAAATCATCAGCCCCAGCATTTT. It encodes CASSTRDRGNHQPQHF. The chain joins TRBV28 to TRBJ1-5; 10 nucleotides align to TRBD1. CDR1 MDHEN and CDR2 SYDVKM come from the germline V gene. V shed 5 bases, J shed 5 bases, and the junction held 9 bases outside the gene matches. This CDR3 region has 16 residues.

V is TRBV18 and J is TRBJ1-2; TRBD1 might be the D (5 bases). Germline V gives CDR1 KGHSH, CDR2 LQKENI. The V end was cut by 6 bases, the J end by 5 bases, with 19 bases between. The CDR3 loop spans 15 amino acids. CDR3 sequence: CASSREGPAGYGYTF. For the CDR3, the DNA is TGTGCCAGCTCTCGGGAGGGGCCAGCTGGGTATGGCTACACCTTC.

The gene calls are TRBV4-1 and TRBJ2-4; TRBD2 matches at 13 bases. This CDR3 has 17 residues. Losses at the gene ends were 0 bases for V and 7 bases for J; bases not matched to a gene: 6. Germline V gene lookup returns CDR1 MGHRA and CDR2 YSYEKL. The CDR3 reads CASSQEGLAGSGNIQYF. CDR3 nucleotide sequence: TGCGCCAGCAGCCAAGAGGGACTAGCGGGATCGGGGAACATTCAGTACTTC.

V and J are TRBV5-1 and TRBJ2-5, with a tentative D call TRBD1 (6 bases). The J call may be incorrect, as the DNA end agrees better with TRBJ2-7. In germline, CDR1 is SGHRS, CDR2 YFSETQ. The CDR3 is 14 residues long. The CDR3 loop is CASSLEGRGNEQYF. The CDR3 region has the DNA TGCGCCAGCAGCTTGGAGGGCAGGGGAAACGAGCAGTACTTC.

A remark on this clone: Mismatch with germline at one junction end may stem from a read error. CDR3 DNA: TGTTCCAGCAGCTTAGCGGGGACAGGGGGCGCAGGTTCCGAGCAGTACTTC. Translation: CSSSLAGTGGAGSEQYF. The rearrangement links TRBV7-9 to TRBJ2-7; TRBD1 agrees at 12 bases. CDR3 length equals 17 residues. The germline gives CDR1 SEHNR, CDR2 FQNEAQ (reference sequence).

The chain links TRBV7-8 to TRBJ2-3; 10 bases align to TRBD2. Losses at the gene ends were 1 base for V and 4 bases for J; bases not matched to a gene: 11. Germline CDR1 reads SGHVS; CDR2 reads FQNEAQ. The CDR3 has 18 residues. The DNA of the CDR3 is TGTGCCAGCAGCTTAGGGCCAGCGGGAGGGTTAGGCGCAGATACGCAGTATTTT. The encoded protein is CASSLGPAGGLGADTQYF.

The chain uses TRBV2 and TRBJ2-7, with D maybe TRBD2 (6 bases). This CDR3 is 15 amino acids long. The germline CDR1 and CDR2 sequences are SNHLY and FYNNEI. Trimming took 7 bases from V and 5 from J, leaving 21 bases between them. CDR3 nucleotide sequence: TGTGCCAGCAACAAAAAGGTGTTCGGGAGCCACGAGCAGTACTTC. Translated, it gives CASNKKVFGSHEQYF.

The chain recombines TRBV5-1 with TRBJ2-3; 7 bases align to TRBD1. V lost 2 bases and J lost 5; bases outside the gene matches: 8. The CDR3 is 15 amino acids. Germline CDR1 SGHRS, CDR2 YFSETQ. The CDR3 region is CASSFQTGSGDTQYF. The CDR3 DNA follows: TGCGCCAGCAGCTTCCAGACAGGGTCCGGAGATACGCAGTATTTT. Full variable domain (rest looked up from reference TRBV5-1 and TRBJ2-3): KAGVTQTPRYLIKTRGQQVTLSCSPISGHRSVSWYQQTPGQGLQFLFEYFSETQRNKGNFPGRFSGRQFSNSRSEMNVSTLELGDSALYLCASSFQTGSGDTQYFGPGTRLTVL.

The gene calls are TRBV6-5 and TRBJ1-6; no definite D call. Trimming stripped 4 bases from V and 10 bases from J, with 8 bases between. Germline V gene lookup returns CDR1 MNHEY and CDR2 SVGAGI. The CDR3 extends over 12 amino acids. The CDR3 loop reads CASSSSLSPLHF. The CDR3 DNA reads as TGTGCCAGCAGTTCGTCGTTGTCACCCCTCCACTTT.

The chain combines TRBV9 with TRBJ1-3; D ambiguous. The CDR3 extends over 15 amino acids. Trimming took off 1 base at V and 0 bases at J, with 8 bases between the two ends. The germline V gene encodes CDR1 SGDLS and CDR2 YYNGEE. The CDR3 here is CASSVSASSGNTIYF. Here the CDR3 DNA reads TGTGCCAGCAGCGTAAGCGCAAGCTCTGGAAACACCATATATTTT. Together with reference TRBV9 and TRBJ1-3, the CDR3 gives the full variable domain: DSGVTQTPKHLITATGQRVTLRCSPRSGDLSVYWYQQSLDQGLQFLIQYYNGEERAKGNILERFSAQQFPDLHSELNLSSLELGDSALYFCASSVSASSGNTIYFGEGSWLTVV.